Below are 21 T cell receptor beta chains sequenced from a single sample in a study of OX40 agonist ivuxolimab in advanced cancers. Profiling relied on immunoSEQ multiplex PCR, and the TCRdb table lists in-frame clones only, not all of them. The data contain 60,000 to 80,000 clones, around four fifths of them singletons. The material was CD4+ or CD8+ T cells sorted from blood, obtained in a trial of the OX40 agonist ivuxolimab. The receptors originated from an adult with an advanced solid tumor such as melanoma, head and neck, liver or kidney cancer.

The CDR3 loop is CASTQGTEAFF. In DNA form, the CDR3 reads TGTGCCAGCACCCAGGGTACTGAAGCTTTCTTT. The J gene is TRBJ1-1, the V gene TRBV6-5; possibly TRBD1 for D (5 bases). Trimming removed 7 bases from V and 5 bases from J, with 8 bases in between. CDR3 length equals 11 residues. The V gene's germline CDR1 is MNHEY and CDR2 SVGAGI.

The chain uses TRBV7-3 and TRBJ2-3, with TRBD2 matching 11 bases. V was pared by 2 bases and J by 0 bases, with 10 bases of the junction left unmatched. Per the germline V gene, CDR1 is SGHTA and CDR2 is FQGTGA. This CDR3 contains 19 residues. The chain's CDR3 is CASSLWGLAGGTSTDTQYF. Written as DNA, the CDR3 is TGTGCCAGCAGCTTATGGGGTCTAGCGGGGGGTACTAGCACAGATACGCAGTATTTT. The full variable domain, with the rest looked up from reference TRBV7-3 and TRBJ2-3, is GAGVSQTPSNKVTEKGKYVELRCDPISGHTALYWYRQSLGQGPEFLIYFQGTGAADDSGLPNDRFFAVRPEGSVSTLKIQRTERGDSAVYLCASSLWGLAGGTSTDTQYFGPGTRLTVL.

The rearrangement links TRBV19 to TRBJ2-2; 9 positions match TRBD1. The CDR3 covers 14 residues. The J segment lost 4 bases and the V segment lost 10 bases, leaving 7 bases of the junction unmatched. CDR1 is LNHDA, CDR2 SQIVND, per germline (reference sequence). The CDR3, as DNA: TGTGCCACCCGGGACAGGGAGGGCACCGGGGAGCTGTTTTTT. Protein sequence: CATRDREGTGELFF. The full variable domain, its missing parts supplied by reference TRBV19 and TRBJ2-2, is DGGITQSPKYLFRKEGQNVTLSCEQNLNHDAMYWYRQDPGQGLRLIYYSQIVNDFQKGDIAEGYSVSREKKESFPLTVTSAQKNPTAFYLCATRDREGTGELFFGEGSRLTVL.

V usage is TRBV5-4 and J usage is TRBJ2-2, with no clear D. Germline V CDR1 and CDR2: SGHNT, YYREEE (reference sequence). V lost 4 bases, J lost 3 bases, and 4 bases lay in between. CDR3 size: 12 residues. The CDR3 DNA follows: TGTGCCAGCAGCGTGGACACCGGGGAGCTGTTTTTT. Translation gives CASSVDTGELFF.

There are a few counts of this clone. The V and J genes are TRBV7-3 and TRBJ1-1; no reliable D call. Trimming stripped 2 bases from V and 4 bases from J, with 14 bases between. CDR1 and CDR2 (germline): SGHTA, FQGTGA. The CDR3 is 15 residues long. In DNA form, the CDR3 reads TGTGCCAGCAGCTTATATCCGGGGAGGGTCACTGAAGCTTTCTTT. This encodes CASSLYPGRVTEAFF.

This chain uses TRBV9 with TRBJ2-3; D is unclear. V shed 0 bases and J shed 0 bases, with 8 bases lying between them. Germline V CDR1 and CDR2: SGDLS, YYNGEE. The CDR3 has 15 amino acids. The CDR3 is CASSVAGWSTDTQYF. CDR3 bases: TGTGCCAGCAGCGTAGCGGGTTGGAGCACAGATACGCAGTATTTT.

This clone was seen a handful of times. The chain carries TRBV28 and TRBJ1-5; D is unresolved. The CDR3 is made up of 15 amino acids. The V gene lost 4 bases and the J gene lost 2 bases, with 12 bases spanning the gap. The germline gives CDR1 MDHEN, CDR2 SYDVKM. The CDR3 spells CASSSAVSGNQPQHF. CDR3 DNA: TGTGCCAGCAGTTCGGCAGTAAGCGGCAATCAGCCCCAGCATTTT.

The CDR3 sequence: CASSSSYFGTVNTGELFF. As DNA, the CDR3 is TGTGCCAGCAGTTCCTCCTATTTCGGGACAGTGAACACCGGGGAGCTGTTTTTT. V usage is TRBV27 and J usage is TRBJ2-2; 7 bases match TRBD1. This CDR3 contains 18 residues. The V gene's germline CDR1 is MNHEY and CDR2 SMNVEV (reference sequence). Trimming removed 4 bases from V and 1 base from J; junction bases left unmatched: 12.

The chain couples TRBV11-2 to TRBJ1-5; D is possibly TRBD1 (5 bases). CDR3 length: 15 residues. Germline V gene lookup returns CDR1 SGHAT and CDR2 FQNNGV. V shed 0 bases and J shed 4 bases, with 10 bases lying between them. The CDR3 coding sequence is TGTGCCAGCAGCTTAGATCCAGGGTCGAATCAGCCCCAGCATTTT. Its translation: CASSLDPGSNQPQHF.

CDR3 loop: CASSVGTGSNQPQHF. In DNA form, the CDR3 reads TGTGCCAGCAGTGTGGGGACGGGGAGCAATCAGCCCCAGCATTTT. The rearrangement uses TRBV6-1 and TRBJ1-5; TRBD1 might be the D (5 bases). The CDR3 has 15 amino acids. CDR1 MNHNS and CDR2 SASEGT come from the germline V gene. Trimming shortened V by 4 bases and J by 1 base, and 11 bases separated the two germline ends.

The chain is built from TRBV7-2 and TRBJ2-1; possible D gene TRBD2, 6 bases. Trimming shortened V by 4 bases and J by 9 bases, and 16 bases separated the two germline ends. The CDR3 covers 14 residues. Germline V gene sequence: CDR1 SGHTA, CDR2 FQGNSA. The CDR3 DNA reads as TGTGCCAGCAGCTCCGGGTTAGTGCGGGGTGAGCAGTTCTTC. Encoded protein: CASSSGLVRGEQFF.

This clone has just one count. The genes are TRBV4-2 and TRBJ1-5; 7 nucleotides align to TRBD1. This CDR3 is built from 15 residues. V was pared by 0 bases and J by 5 bases, with 4 bases of the junction left unmatched. CDR1 and CDR2 (germline): LGHNA, YNFKEQ. The CDR3: CASSQEQGRDQPQHF. The CDR3 DNA reads TGTGCCAGCAGCCAAGAACAGGGGAGGGATCAGCCCCAGCATTTT.

This clone has just one count. The chain combines TRBV9 with TRBJ1-6; no reliable D call. This CDR3 is 15 amino acids long. The germline V and J ends were trimmed by 4 bases and 4 bases, with 12 bases remaining between them. Germline V gene lookup returns CDR1 SGDLS and CDR2 YYNGEE. The DNA for the CDR3 is TGTGCCAGCAGCCCCTCTTTGGGTTATAATTCACCCCTCCACTTT. Residues: CASSPSLGYNSPLHF. Filled out from reference TRBV9 and TRBJ1-6, the complete variable domain reads DSGVTQTPKHLITATGQRVTLRCSPRSGDLSVYWYQQSLDQGLQFLIQYYNGEERAKGNILERFSAQQFPDLHSELNLSSLELGDSALYFCASSPSLGYNSPLHFGNGTRLTVT.

This clone has a handful of counts. The chain couples TRBV6-4 to TRBJ2-2, with 11 bases fitting TRBD2. The CDR3 runs 15 residues. The V gene's germline CDR1 is MRHNA and CDR2 SNTAGT. With 4 bases clipped from V and 5 bases from J, the junction kept 3 bases outside the gene matches. CDR3 region: CASSASGGTTGELFF. In DNA form, the CDR3 reads TGTGCCAGCAGTGCTAGCGGGGGGACTACCGGGGAGCTGTTTTTT.

The chain uses TRBV5-6 and TRBJ1-1; D call uncertain. The CDR3 is 12 amino acids. The V gene lost 2 bases and the J gene lost 3 bases, with 5 bases spanning the gap. CDR1 and CDR2 (germline): SGHDT, YYEEEE. The CDR3 DNA sequence: TGTGCCAGCAGCTTTTCCGACACTGAAGCTTTCTTT. It translates to CASSFSDTEAFF.

The rearrangement joins TRBV7-2 to TRBJ2-3, with D unresolved. Deletions cut 8 bases from V and 6 bases from J, with 9 bases between. This CDR3 is 11 amino acids long. Germline-derived CDR1 and CDR2 are SGHTA and FQGNSA. CDR3 coding DNA: TGTGCCAGCTCGCATGCGGATACGCAGTATTTT. This encodes CASSHADTQYF.

The V and J genes are TRBV30 and TRBJ1-5; D ambiguous. The germline gives CDR1 GTSNPN, CDR2 SVGIG (reference sequence). V dropped 0 bases and J dropped 11 bases, with 14 bases sitting between them. The CDR3 is 13 residues long. In nucleotides, the CDR3 is TGTGCCTGGAGTGTGAAGTTAAAATCAGCCCAGCATTTT. It translates to CAWSVKLKSAQHF.

This clone was counted between two and nine times. The V and J genes are TRBV4-3 and TRBJ2-4; a possible D gene is TRBD1 (5 bases). The ends were cut back, 1 base at V and 0 bases at J, with 7 bases in the middle. The germline gives CDR1 LGHNA, CDR2 YSLEER. CDR3 length equals 15 residues. This chain's CDR3 is CASSQGQLAKNIQYF. As DNA, the CDR3 is TGCGCCAGCAGCCAAGGACAGCTAGCCAAAAACATTCAGTACTTC.

The chain employs TRBV19 and TRBJ2-1; D possibly corresponds to TRBD2 (6 bases). This CDR3 region has 15 residues. Germline V gene lookup returns CDR1 LNHDA and CDR2 SQIVND (reference sequence). Trimming pared 7 bases from V and 0 bases from J, leaving 13 bases between. CDR3 sequence reads: CASTSTSSSYNEQFF. The DNA of the CDR3 is TGTGCCAGTACCTCCACTAGCAGCTCCTACAATGAGCAGTTCTTC.

The genes are TRBV7-9 and TRBJ2-2; 8 bases are a match to TRBD2. The CDR3 covers 16 residues. V trimming: 0 bases; J trimming: 5 bases; junction bases outside the gene matches: 5. The germline V gene has CDR1 SEHNR and CDR2 FQNEAQ (reference sequence). Written as DNA, the CDR3 is TGTGCCAGCAGCTTAGCCGCGGGAGGTCGAACCGGGGAGCTGTTTTTT. Translation gives CASSLAAGGRTGELFF.

The chain has TRBV27 and TRBJ2-4, with D unresolved. From germline, CDR1 is MNHEY and CDR2 SMNVEV (reference sequence). Trimming shortened V by 4 bases and J by 11 bases, and 15 bases separated the two germline ends. There are 13 residues in the CDR3. The CDR3 protein is CASSSLDGSFQYF. The CDR3 region has the DNA TGTGCCAGCAGTTCCTTAGACGGATCCTTTCAGTACTTC.